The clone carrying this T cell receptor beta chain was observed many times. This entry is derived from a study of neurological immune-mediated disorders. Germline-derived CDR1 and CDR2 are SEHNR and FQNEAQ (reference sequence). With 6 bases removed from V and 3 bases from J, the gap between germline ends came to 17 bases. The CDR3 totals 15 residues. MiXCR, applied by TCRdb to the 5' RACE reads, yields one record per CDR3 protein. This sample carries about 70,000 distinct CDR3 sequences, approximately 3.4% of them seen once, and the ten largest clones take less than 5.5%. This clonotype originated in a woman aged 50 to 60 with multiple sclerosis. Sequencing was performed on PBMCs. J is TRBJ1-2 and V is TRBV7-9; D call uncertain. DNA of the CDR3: TGTGCCAGCAGTCCAGTCAAACACGCTGACTATGGCTACACCTTC. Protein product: CASSPVKHADYGYTF.